What follows are 4 T cell receptor beta chains derived from one specimen sequenced in a study of identical twins. MiXCR, run by TCRdb on the 5' RACE reads, gives a single entry per CDR3 protein. This repertoire shows over 600,000 distinct CDR3 sequences, around 20% found once; its top ten account for 4% to 5.5%. These same data were also listed under a study on T cells expressing NK-cell markers.

Sequenced: PBMCs. The source is a woman between 18 and 30 years old in good health.

This sequence joins TRBV18 and TRBJ2-5; D gene uncertain. The CDR3 has 15 amino acids. V lost 2 bases and J 0 bases, leaving 10 bases between the germline ends. CDR1 KGHSH and CDR2 LQKENI come from the germline V gene. The DNA of the CDR3 is TGTGCCAGCTCACCAGTGGCAGATTACCAAGAGACCCAGTACTTC. This gives the protein CASSPVADYQETQYF.

Only a few counts were recorded for this clonotype. The chain joins TRBV7-9 to TRBJ2-7; TRBD1 matches at 9 bases. CDR1 is SEHNR and CDR2 is FQNEAQ in the germline V gene (reference sequence). The CDR3 contains 12 residues. V lost 4 bases to trimming and J lost 9 bases; unmatched junction nucleotides: 4. CDR3 in amino acids: CASSYRDRVQYF. In nucleotides, the CDR3 is TGTGCCAGCAGCTACCGGGACAGGGTGCAGTACTTC.

This clonotype was found a few times. The chain recombines TRBV20-1 with TRBJ1-2; 8 positions agree with TRBD1. Trimming cost V 6 bases and J 4 bases; bases outside gene matches: 7. Germline assignment: CDR1 DFQATT and CDR2 SNEGSKA (reference sequence). The CDR3 runs to 13 residues. The DNA of the CDR3 is TGCAGTGCCGTCTTCGGGACAGGCTATGGCTACACCTTC. Translated: CSAVFGTGYGYTF.

There are a few counts of this clonotype. This sequence joins TRBV21-1 and TRBJ2-7; no DNA check was done on the table's D call, TRBD1. TRBV21-1 is marked as a pseudogene. This CDR3 region has 15 residues. The DNA of the CDR3 is TGTGCCAGCAGTCCGGAAACTACAGGGATCTACGAGCAGTACTTC. It codes for CASSPETTGIYEQYF.